The source of this T cell receptor (beta chain) is a study of blood T cell repertoires in COVID-19. About the study: Donors in the United States, Italy and Spain gave samples during acute or convalescent COVID-19.

This CDR3 spans 14 amino acids. Germline V gene sequence: CDR1 ENHRY, CDR2 SYGVKD. Trimming removed 6 bases from V and 0 bases from J; junction bases left unmatched: 1. In the authors' methods: Amplification from reference gene primers served as the basis for estimated nucleated cell counts. The protocol was immunoSEQ multiplex PCR, while the TCRdb copy is restricted to in-frame clones and leaves out a portion. From that table come the V and J calls and clone size; the DNA was used to work out D and trimming. This sample has more than 25,000 clones, with 75% to 85% found just once. The source of this sequence is a human donor in a cohort sampled during active COVID-19. The sample was peripheral blood. The genes are TRBV10-3 and TRBJ1-4, with 7 bases identical to TRBD1. CDR3 coding DNA: TGTGCCATCAGGGGGACAGCAACTAATGAAAAACTGTTTTTT. It codes for CAIRGTATNEKLFF.